The text below deals with one TCR beta chain. No cognate antigen has been identified for it. No per-base quality is available; no much larger clone lies one base away. The trial excluded patients who had a history of autoimmune disease or who were on systemic immunosuppression. Peripheral blood for TCR sequencing was collected from all dose cohorts at baseline, on cycle 4 day 1, and on cycle 7 day 1. The samples were taken from a phase I, first-in-human, multicenter, open-label dose-escalation trial of ivuxolimab. Adults with locally advanced or metastatic melanoma, renal cell carcinoma, hepatocellular carcinoma or head and neck squamous cell carcinoma were enrolled in the trial. CD4+ and CD8+ T cells were sorted separately from peripheral blood before TCR sequencing. These data are taken from a study of OX40 agonist ivuxolimab in advanced cancers. Some background on the complete study: Ivuxolimab, which targeted the costimulatory receptor OX40 (CD134), was an agonistic, fully human IgG2 monoclonal antibody. The paper covers the monotherapy dose-escalation part of the phase I ivuxolimab trial, which included N ≈ 54 patients. Of the 50 or so patients in dose escalation, 19 had hepatocellular carcinoma, some 15 had melanoma, 9 had renal cell carcinoma and 9 had head and neck cancer. Partial responses occurred in three dose-escalation patients, of whom one had hepatocellular carcinoma and two had cutaneous melanoma. Prior anti-PD-1, anti-PD-L1 or anti-CTLA-4 therapy was permitted, and checkpoint inhibitors had been received by about 36% of dose-escalation patients. Intravenous ivuxolimab was administered to patients every 2 weeks at six dose levels: 0.01, 0.1, 0.3, 1.5, 3 and 10 mg/kg. Peripheral TCRbeta sequencing aimed to test whether ivuxolimab altered TCR sequence diversity and caused clonal T-cell expansion. A male proportion of roughly 80% and a mean age of approximately 61 years, ranging from 23 to 79, were recorded for the dose-escalation cohort. The paper's findings and limits, for the study overall: Low levels of normalized T-cell clonal expansion were also seen in some patients who did not respond. Antigen specificity was not determined for the clonally expanded peripheral T cells. At doses of 0.1 to 3.0 mg/kg, clonal expansion of both CD4+ and CD8+ T cells in blood was seen between baseline and week 6. On average, CD8+ T cells showed more expanded clones than CD4+ T cells after ivuxolimab. Partial responders in the 0.1-3.0 mg/kg groups had among the lowest normalized peripheral clonal expansion, especially among CD8+ T cells.

Genomic DNA was extracted from sorted cells for sequencing of the TCRbeta CDR3 region. The immunoSEQ Assay was used for sequencing of TCRbeta CDR3 regions. TCRdb obtained this table from immuneACCESS and retained in-frame rearrangements with V and J assigned. These tables miss some clones; where compared with another copy, unresolved V genes account for less than half of the shortfall, and the remainder is unexplained. The sample table holds some 110,000 clones, of which around 93% were seen once. Of the sample, 0.7% to 0.9% is held by the ten largest clones. Here the sequenced sample was CD4+ or CD8+ T cells sorted from blood, taken in a trial of the OX40 agonist ivuxolimab. The sequence was collected from an adult with an advanced solid tumor such as melanoma, head and neck, liver or kidney cancer.

The CDR3: CASSLDTQGNYGYTF. The nucleotide sequence reads TGTGCCAGCAGCTTAGATACACAGGGGAACTATGGCTACACCTTC. The rearrangement joined TRBV7-2 to TRBJ1-2, with 7 junctional bases fitting TRBD1. Germline trimming amounts to 1 base on V and 2 bases on J, with 4 as the count of junction bases outside the gene matches. The CDR3, cysteine through phenylalanine, is 15 amino acids long. CDR3 DNA only is kept here, 45 bases in frame from base 1. CDR1 and CDR2 are read off the germline V gene as SGHTA and FQGNSA.